A selection of T cell receptor beta chains follows, all from one sample in a study of cytotoxic CD8 clonotypes in ibrutinib-treated CLL. Clones were sequenced by immunoSEQ multiplex PCR, and TCRdb holds only the in-frame ones, with some missing. Of nearly 300,000 clones listed, 76% are singletons. The material sequenced was PBMCs, taken at disease progression, from a patient treated with ibrutinib. The receptors shown here come from a human donor with chronic lymphocytic leukemia. Each CDR3 is given with its conserved first and last residue. A D gene is named only where the DNA matches it firmly. The size entry is marked missing in some rows and otherwise reads once, few, many or a size class.

clone_size	v_call	j_call	d_call	cdr3_nt	cdr3_aa
.	TRBV28	TRBJ2-3	.	TGTGCCAGCAGTTACTCCTATCAGGGTGGCGGCACAGATACGCAGTATTTT	CASSYSYQGGGTDTQYF
.	TRBV5-1	TRBJ1-1	.	TGCGCCAGCAGCACACGCCAACAGGGAGCAGCTTTCTTT	CASSTRQQGAAFF
.	TRBV4-2	TRBJ2-7	TRBD1	TGTGCCAGCAGCCCGAGGGGGACAGGCCCCTACGAGCAGTACTTC	CASSPRGTGPYEQYF
.	TRBV6-1	TRBJ2-1	.	TGTGCCAGCAGTGAATTTAATGTACTCTCCTACAATGAGCAGTTCTTC	CASSEFNVLSYNEQFF
.	TRBV10-3	TRBJ2-4	.	TGTGCCATCAGTGAGTCTCCGGGGCAGGAGTACTTC	CAISESPGQEYF
.	TRBV7-9	TRBJ2-1	TRBD2	TGTGCCAGCAGCTTCCGACTAGCGGGGTACAATGAGCAGTTCTTC	CASSFRLAGYNEQFF
.	TRBV5-4	TRBJ2-7	.	TGTGCCAGCAGCTCCCGGGACCGGAGAGAGCAGTACTTC	CASSSRDRREQYF
.	TRBV7-3	TRBJ1-2	.	TGTGCCAGCAGGGTGGAGACCACCTATGGCTACACCTTC	CASRVETTYGYTF
.	TRBV7-2	TRBJ1-1	.	TGTGCCAGCAGCTTAGATACAGGATTGAACACTGAAGCTTTCTTT	CASSLDTGLNTEAFF
.	TRBV2	TRBJ2-3	TRBD2	TGTGCCAGCGGCGGGAGGGCCGGAGATACGCAGTATTTT	CASGGRAGDTQYF
once	TRBV18	TRBJ2-3	.	TGTGCCAGCTCACTGTACGAGGCGGGGGCCCCTAGCACAGATACGCAGTATTTT	CASSLYEAGAPSTDTQYF
.	TRBV11-2	TRBJ2-7	.	TGTGCCAGCAGCTTAGCGGGAGGACAGATCGAGCAGTACTTC	CASSLAGGQIEQYF
once	TRBV11-3	TRBJ2-5	.	TGTGCCAGCAGGTCCGGGGAGAAAGAGACCCAGTACTTC	CASRSGEKETQYF
few	TRBV23-1	TRBJ1-3	TRBD1	TGCGCCAGCAAGGGGGCTTCTGGAAACACCATATATTTT	CASKGASGNTIYF
.	TRBV4-1	TRBJ2-7	.	TGCGCCAGCAGCCGAGGGATTGCCTACGAGCAGTACTTC	CASSRGIAYEQYF
.	TRBV6-1	TRBJ1-6	.	TGTGCCAGCAGAGGGGGGGCAGGGCTGACACCCCTCCACTTT	CASRGGAGLTPLHF
.	TRBV5-1	TRBJ2-1	TRBD1	TGCGCCAGCAGCACGGGACAGGGGAACAATGAGCAGTTCTTC	CASSTGQGNNEQFF
.	TRBV4-1	TRBJ2-1	.	TGCGCCAGCAGCCTCCCCGTGGTGGGCTACAATGAGCAGTTCTTC	CASSLPVVGYNEQFF
.	TRBV29-1	TRBJ2-2	.	TGCAGCGGGACCACGGGCGGAGCCCCGAACACCGGGGAGCTGTTTTTT	CSGTTGGAPNTGELFF
.	TRBV27	TRBJ2-1	TRBD2	TGTGCCAGCAGGGAAGACCCGCGGACTAGCGGGAAAGGGACGGATGAGCAGTTCTTC	CASREDPRTSGKGTDEQFF
.	TRBV4-1	TRBJ1-5	.	TGCGCCAGCAGCCAAGGACAGAACCAAAATCAGCCCCAGCATTTT	CASSQGQNQNQPQHF
.	TRBV28	TRBJ2-1	TRBD2	TGTGCCAGCAGTTTATGGGGACTAGCGGGAAGAGAGCAGTTCTTC	CASSLWGLAGREQFF
.	TRBV25-1	TRBJ1-3	TRBD1	TGTGCCAACAGGCCGTTGGGACAGGGTTCTGGAAACACCATATATTTT	CANRPLGQGSGNTIYF
.	TRBV6-6	TRBJ1-2	.	TGTGCCAGCAGTCAAGGTGATGGCTACACCTTC	CASSQGDGYTF
.	TRBV6-6	TRBJ2-1	.	TGTGCCAGCAGTCCCGAAACTCGCTCCTACAATGAGCAGTTCTTC	CASSPETRSYNEQFF
.	TRBV11-1	TRBJ2-7	TRBD1	TGTGCCAGCAGCTTATACAGGGGGCCCTACGAGCAGTACTTC	CASSLYRGPYEQYF
.	TRBV18	TRBJ2-5	.	TGTGCCAGCTCACCAGGGTCGGGGCCCGAAGAGACCCAGTACTTC	CASSPGSGPEETQYF
once	TRBV6-5	TRBJ1-5	.	TGTGCCAGCAGTACCATAGGGGCGAATGCCCAGCATTTT	CASSTIGANAQHF
few	TRBV29-1	TRBJ2-1	.	TGCAGCGTTCGCGAGGGGTACAATGAGCAGTTCTTC	CSVREGYNEQFF
.	TRBV5-6	TRBJ1-1	.	TGTGCCAGCAGGGGACAAATCAACACTGAAGCTTTCTTT	CASRGQINTEAFF
.	TRBV4-1	TRBJ1-2	TRBD1	TGCGCCAGCAGCCAAACGAGGACAGGGGGATATGGCTACACCTTC	CASSQTRTGGYGYTF
few	TRBV7-6	TRBJ2-6	TRBD2	TGTGCCAGCAGCTCAGCGGGAGTTGGGGCCAACGTCCTGACTTTC	CASSSAGVGANVLTF
.	TRBV5-1	TRBJ2-1	.	TGCGCCAGCAGCATAATGAGCTCCTACAATGAGCAGTTCTTC	CASSIMSSYNEQFF
.	TRBV15	TRBJ1-1	TRBD1	TGTGCCACCAGCAGGTACAGGGGAGGGGACACTGAAGCTTTCTTT	CATSRYRGGDTEAFF
.	TRBV6-1	TRBJ1-2	.	TGTGCCACTAGGGGAGGGGCCTGGGGCTATGGCTACACCTTC	CATRGGAWGYGYTF
.	TRBV2	TRBJ1-2	TRBD1	TGTGCCAGCAGTGATGGACAGGGAATGTATGGCTACACCTTC	CASSDGQGMYGYTF
.	TRBV5-1	TRBJ1-2	TRBD1	TGCGCCAGCAGCCCGCATGGACAGGACAAATACTATGGCTACACCTTC	CASSPHGQDKYYGYTF
.	TRBV27	TRBJ2-2	.	TGTGCCAGCGGCGAATCCGAGGCTGCGGGGGAGCTGTTTTTT	CASGESEAAGELFF
many	TRBV6-5	TRBJ1-1	TRBD1	TGTGCCAGCGGCGGACAGGGGGCCAACACTGAAGCTTTCTTT	CASGGQGANTEAFF
.	TRBV2	TRBJ2-2	.	TGTGCCAGCTCAGCGGAGGGAGGCGGGGAGCTGTTTTTT	CASSAEGGGELFF
.	TRBV19	TRBJ1-1	.	TGTGCCAGTAGTATAGACGGCAGGGTTGCCACTGAAGCTTTCTTT	CASSIDGRVATEAFF
.	TRBV29-1	TRBJ1-1	.	TGCAGCGTTGAGAGGGGAGGGACTGAAGCTTTCTTT	CSVERGGTEAFF
.	TRBV4-1	TRBJ1-5	.	TGCGCCAGCAGCCAAGGGTGGGTAACCAATCAGCCCCAGCATTTT	CASSQGWVTNQPQHF
once	TRBV29-1	TRBJ1-2	.	TGCAGCGCCGTGACAGAAGAGGGCTACACCTTC	CSAVTEEGYTF
.	TRBV20-1	TRBJ2-1	.	TGCAGTGCTAGAGCCCGAAATGAGCAGTTCTTC	CSARARNEQFF
.	TRBV19	TRBJ1-2	.	TGTGCCAGTAGTATCCTCGCGGAGTCTAACTATGGCTACACCTTC	CASSILAESNYGYTF
.	TRBV6-5	TRBJ2-7	.	TGTGCCAGCAGTTATACCGGGATGGGGCGTGTACGGCAGTACTTC	CASSYTGMGRVRQYF
once	TRBV19	TRBJ1-2	.	TGTGCCAGTAGTATTCCCTCCGCCGCTAACTATGGCTACACCTTC	CASSIPSAANYGYTF
.	TRBV7-9	TRBJ2-7	TRBD1	TGTGCCAGCAGCTTAGCGCAGGGGGTCCACGAGCAGTACTTC	CASSLAQGVHEQYF
.	TRBV4-1	TRBJ2-7	TRBD2	TGCGCCAGCAGTCGGTATACTAGCGGCGGAAACGAGCAGTACTTC	CASSRYTSGGNEQYF
.	TRBV19	TRBJ2-2	.	TGTGCCAGTAAAGGTGGGAGCACCGGGGAGCTGTTTTTT	CASKGGSTGELFF
.	TRBV14	TRBJ2-1	TRBD1	TGTGCCAGCAGCCACCGAGGGGGCAGGTGGAATGAGCAGTTCTTC	CASSHRGGRWNEQFF
.	TRBV18	TRBJ2-5	TRBD1	TGTGCCAGCTCATACGGACAGGGTAGGGAGACCCAGTACTTC	CASSYGQGRETQYF
few	TRBV5-1	TRBJ2-7	.	TGCGCCAGCAGCTTGGAAGGACTGCTTTCCTACGAGCAGTACTTC	CASSLEGLLSYEQYF
.	TRBV2	TRBJ2-2	.	TGTGCCAGCAGAACTGATAACAGGGCCACCGGGGAGCTGTTTTTT	CASRTDNRATGELFF
.	TRBV13	TRBJ1-3	.	TGTGCCAGCAGCTTAGGTGGAAGTAGAAACACCATATATTTT	CASSLGGSRNTIYF
.	TRBV13	TRBJ1-1	.	TGTGCCAGCAGCTCGGGAACAGAGAAACCGGGGGTTTATGCTTTCTTT	CASSSGTEKPGVYAFF